The clone carrying this T cell receptor (beta chain) was observed a few times. What it binds is unknown. Unique molecular identifiers (one per individual cDNA molecule) were attached. TCRdb recomputed calls from the 5' RACE reads with MiXCR, one row per CDR3 protein. The top ten clones hold around 15% of a sample with 50,000 to 75,000 distinct CDR3 sequences, 8% to 9% of them seen once. The data were obtained in a study of early T cells in non-severe SARS-CoV-2 infection. Across the study: Sequenced bulk RNA came from whole blood that was unsorted, and chains were unpaired.

Broader study findings: CD4 and private specificities were missed by VDJdb matching, which favored anti-spike CD8 responses.

The sample was whole blood, taken at baseline. The origin of this receptor is an adult who was a healthcare worker with PCR-confirmed SARS-CoV-2 infection or an uninfected control (not recorded which).

The CDR3 protein is CSAPGQGSLDTEAFF. CDR3 DNA: TGCAGTGCCCCCGGACAGGGAAGTCTGGACACTGAAGCTTTCTTT. V and J are TRBV20-1 and TRBJ1-1; 8 positions match TRBD1. The length of the CDR3 is 15 residues. V was clipped by 6 bases and J by 3 bases; unmatched bases: 12. Germline V lookup: CDR1 DFQATT, CDR2 SNEGSKA (reference sequence).